This T cell receptor beta chain derives from a study of response to subunit inactivated influenza vaccine. This clonotype was seen more than once but under ten times. Its antigen remains unknown. Study-wide points: Authors suggested that a seasonal influenza vaccination recruits few new T cells each time.

Trimming removed 1 base at V and 5 bases at J, with 9 bases between. The germline gives CDR1 KGHDR, CDR2 SFDVKD. The CDR3 is 14 amino acids. Each CDR3 protein gets one entry after TCRdb re-called the RT-PCR reads with MiXCR. The sample shows some 200,000 distinct CDR3 sequences, about an eighth of them seen only once. The sample was also reused in another study, on T cells expressing NK-cell markers. Per that paper: For TCR beta, cDNA was produced by 5'RACE template switching with UMIs.

The clonotype originates from a man aged 50 or older who received an inactivated influenza vaccine. Sequencing was performed on CD8+ T cells sorted from PBMCs, taken about 13 days after vaccination. V and J are TRBV24-1 and TRBJ2-3; D is undetermined. CDR3 sequence: CATSDFLQQDTQYF. The CDR3, as DNA: TGTGCCACCAGTGATTTTCTACAGCAAGATACGCAGTATTTT.